The rows below give T cell receptor beta chains drawn from one sample of a study of blood T cell repertoires in COVID-19. TCRdb keeps only in-frame clones here, not all; method: immunoSEQ multiplex PCR. The data hold hundreds of thousands of clones, with approximately 86% observed a single time. The material sequenced was PBMCs or T cells enriched from blood (not recorded which). The source of these receptors is a woman aged 40 to 50 with acute COVID-19. Each CDR3 is given with its conserved first and last residue. The D gene is left open where the match is weak. A row's size may be missing; if present it is once, few, many or a size class.

v_call	d_call	clone_size	j_call	cdr3_nt	cdr3_aa
TRBV7-6	-	-	TRBJ1-1	TGTGCCAGCAGCCCATCGGGGGTCTCGCCTGAAGCTTTCTTT	CASSPSGVSPEAFF
TRBV5-1	TRBD2	-	TRBJ2-7	TGCGCCAGCAGCGGTCCGACTAGCGGGGGGGCCTACGAGCAGTACTTC	CASSGPTSGGAYEQYF
TRBV15	TRBD2	-	TRBJ2-1	TGTGCCACCAGCAGAGAGAGGGGGACTAGCGGAAGCAATGAGCAGTTCTTC	CATSRERGTSGSNEQFF
TRBV12-3/TRBV12-4	TRBD1	-	TRBJ2-2	TGTGCCACTAGACAGGGCCCCGGGGAGCTGTTTTTT	CATRQGPGELFF
TRBV9	TRBD1	-	TRBJ2-6	TGTGCCAGCAGCGTAGCCATCGAGGGGCCAGGGGGCTCTGGGGCCAACGTCCTGACTTTC	CASSVAIEGPGGSGANVLTF
TRBV30	TRBD1	-	TRBJ1-2	TGTGCCTGGGTGGACAGGGAGGACTATGGCTACACCTTC	CAWVDREDYGYTF
TRBV5-1	-	-	TRBJ2-2	TGCGCCAGCAGACTCAGCGCGAACACCGGGGAGCTGTTTTTT	CASRLSANTGELFF
TRBV9	-	-	TRBJ2-3	TGTGCCAGCAGCCCACCGACTTATCCTCAGGATACGCAGTATTTT	CASSPPTYPQDTQYF
TRBV7-8	TRBD2	-	TRBJ2-1	TGTGCCAGCAGCCCCGGACTAGCCAGGGACAATGAGCAGTTCTTC	CASSPGLARDNEQFF
TRBV4-2	TRBD1	once	TRBJ1-4	TGTGCCAGCAGCCAAGGACAGGGAGCAACTAATGAAAAACTGTTTTTT	CASSQGQGATNEKLFF
TRBV2	-	-	TRBJ2-7	TGTGCCAGCGGCCGGGGAAAAGTCTACGAGCAGTACTTC	CASGRGKVYEQYF
TRBV3-1/TRBV3-2	TRBD1	few	TRBJ2-7	TGTGCCAGCAGCCAGTCCCAGGGGGCGTACGAGCAGTACTTC	CASSQSQGAYEQYF
TRBV7-9	TRBD1	-	TRBJ1-6	TGTGCCAGCAGCGGGGAGGAGACAGGGGCCTCTTCACCCCTCCACTTT	CASSGEETGASSPLHF
TRBV10-2	TRBD1	-	TRBJ1-1	TGCGCCAGCAGGAGGGACAGGGGGGTCACTGAAGCTTTCTTT	CASRRDRGVTEAFF
TRBV19	TRBD1	-	TRBJ1-2	TGTGCCAGTTCGACGGGGACAGGACAGGATGGCTACACCTTC	CASSTGTGQDGYTF
TRBV19	-	-	TRBJ2-5	TGTGCCAGTAGTATAGATTTACAGGGCGCGCAAGAGACCCAGTACTTC	CASSIDLQGAQETQYF
TRBV21-1	-	once	TRBJ1-6	TGTGCCACGCAGGGACAGGGGGCGAATTCACCCCTCCACTTT	CATQGQGANSPLHF
TRBV7-9	TRBD2	-	TRBJ2-3	TGTGCCAGCAGTTCTGCCCCCTCTAGCGGGGGGGCTCCAGATACGCAGTATTTT	CASSSAPSSGGAPDTQYF
TRBV3-1/TRBV3-2	TRBD1	-	TRBJ2-7	TGTGCCAGCAGCCAAGATCCCGGGACAGGGTACGAGCAGTACTTC	CASSQDPGTGYEQYF
TRBV30	-	-	TRBJ1-2	TGTGCCTGGAGTGTGGGGCTACATGGCTACACCTTC	CAWSVGLHGYTF
TRBV19	-	-	TRBJ1-1	TGTGCCAGTAGCCGGGGGGGGGTAGACACTGAAGCTTTCTTT	CASSRGGVDTEAFF
TRBV20-1	-	-	TRBJ2-7	TGCAGTGCTAGTTCCACTTCCTACGAGCAGTACTTC	CSASSTSYEQYF